These 21 T cell receptor beta chains originate from one sample sequenced in a study of glioma-infiltrating T cells after dendritic cell vaccination listed by TCRdb under 2016. Library creation used the immunoSEQ multiplex PCR assay. TCRdb provides this immuneACCESS table in a form limited to in-frame rearrangements. Some clones are lacking; in checked studies, under half of them reflect an unresolved V gene, and why the rest are absent is not known. The sample table lists about 91,000 clones, about 81% of them with a count of one. Around 2.2% of the sample is held by the ten biggest clonotypes. The time point label of this sample denotes: after dendritic cell vaccination, including at tumor progression/relapse. The sample in question was blood, obtained after dendritic cell vaccination. Every receptor here comes from a human donor with glioblastoma.

This clone turned up a few times. This rearrangement joins TRBV4-1 to TRBJ2-3; TRBD2 aligns across 10 bases. The CDR3 consists of 21 residues. The germline gives CDR1 MGHRA, CDR2 YSYEKL. V dropped 4 bases and J dropped 4; count of bases not matched to a gene: 23. The DNA of the CDR3 is TGCGCCAGCAGCCCCTCCCGGGGAGCGGGAGGGCCTCTGGATTTCTCAGATACGCAGTATTTT. Protein product: CASSPSRGAGGPLDFSDTQYF.

This rearrangement joins TRBV4-1 to TRBJ1-1; tentatively, D is TRBD1 (5 bases). Germline V gene sequence: CDR1 MGHRA, CDR2 YSYEKL. V gave up 3 bases and J gave up 1 base, with 21 bases separating them. The length of the CDR3 is 18 residues. This CDR3 reads CASSQRKTVRIENTEAFF. The CDR3 nucleotides read TGCGCCAGCAGCCAGAGAAAGACAGTTAGAATCGAGAACACTGAAGCTTTCTTT.

The J gene is TRBJ2-7, the V gene TRBV6-1, with D perhaps matching TRBD2 (7 bases). Germline CDR1 reads MNHNS; CDR2 reads SASEGT. CDR3 size: 14 residues. Trimming pared 2 bases from V and 2 bases from J, leaving 10 bases between. The CDR3 DNA reads TGTGCCAGCAGTGAACGGGGGGACACCTACGAGCAGTACTTC. Its translation is CASSERGDTYEQYF.

The chain combines TRBV19 with TRBJ1-2; D is unclear. Trimming removed 7 bases at V and 8 bases at J, with 14 bases between. The CDR3 runs 12 residues. The V gene's germline CDR1 is LNHDA and CDR2 SQIVND (reference sequence). CDR3 coding DNA: TGTGCCAGTACAGCGGGAAGGAGAGGCTACACCTTC. It specifies CASTAGRRGYTF.

The genes are TRBV27 and TRBJ2-5, with TRBD2 matching 7 bases. The CDR3 is 17 residues long. Trimming removed 4 bases from V and 2 bases from J; junction bases left unmatched: 13. Germline-derived CDR1 and CDR2 are MNHEY and SMNVEV (reference sequence). The CDR3, as DNA: TGTGCCAGCAGTTCCCCTTATAGGGGTAGCGGGCAAGAGACCCAGTACTTC. Translation gives CASSSPYRGSGQETQYF.

The chain couples TRBV18 to TRBJ2-1; the D gene is possibly TRBD1 (6 bases). Per the germline V gene, CDR1 is KGHSH and CDR2 is LQKENI. V was clipped by 4 bases and J by 6 bases, with 13 bases between them. The CDR3 is 14 amino acids. DNA of the CDR3: TGTGCCAGCTCACAGGACAGTGGCCGCAATGAGCAGTTCTTC. It yields the protein CASSQDSGRNEQFF.

The chain uses TRBV19 and TRBJ1-5; no clear D. This CDR3 comprises 12 residues. V gave up 2 bases and J gave up 6 bases, with 5 bases separating them. The V gene's germline CDR1 is LNHDA and CDR2 SQIVND (reference sequence). The CDR3 loop is CASSIRSQPQHF. The CDR3 DNA reads as TGTGCCAGTAGTATAAGGAGTCAGCCCCAGCATTTT.

The chain combines TRBV30 with TRBJ1-3, with D uncertain. CDR1 GTSNPN and CDR2 SVGIG come from the germline V gene (reference sequence). The CDR3 consists of 13 residues. Trimming pared 7 bases from V and 0 bases from J, leaving 10 bases between. The CDR3 loop reads CAFQSSSGNTIYF. CDR3 DNA sequence: TGTGCCTTCCAGTCCTCCTCTGGAAACACCATATATTTT.

The chain is built from TRBV7-9 and TRBJ1-5; no clear D gene. The CDR3 contains 13 residues. Between the trimmed V and J ends, which lost 1 base and 7 bases, there was a span of 8 bases. The V gene's germline CDR1 is SEHNR and CDR2 FQNEAQ (reference sequence). CDR3 nucleotides: TGTGCCAGCAGCTTAGGGCAGAAGCAGCCCCAGCATTTT. Translating it yields CASSLGQKQPQHF.

This chain connects TRBV2 to TRBJ2-3; 9 nucleotides line up with TRBD2. The CDR3 has 14 residues. With 6 bases clipped from V and 6 bases from J, the junction kept 7 bases outside the gene matches. Germline V gene sequence: CDR1 SNHLY, CDR2 FYNNEI. CDR3 in amino acids: CASRLAGPRDTQYF. DNA for the CDR3: TGTGCCAGCAGACTAGCGGGCCCGAGGGATACGCAGTATTTT.

The chain has TRBV2 and TRBJ1-4; D may be TRBD1 (5 bases). Deletions cut 10 bases from V and 4 bases from J, with 19 bases between. The CDR3 length is 15 residues. The germline V gene encodes CDR1 SNHLY and CDR2 FYNNEI. CDR3 amino acids: CATSREGLYNEKLFF. CDR3 nucleotide sequence: TGTGCCACCTCCCGGGAGGGACTGTATAATGAAAAACTGTTTTTT.

The V gene is TRBV27, the J gene TRBJ2-7; D possibly corresponds to TRBD2 (6 bases). The V gene's germline CDR1 is MNHEY and CDR2 SMNVEV (reference sequence). Trimming left V 4 bases short and J 0 bases short, with 13 bases between. The CDR3 extends over 15 amino acids. The CDR3 DNA is TGTGCCAGCAGTTGGGGAGTAGCGGTCTCCTACGAGCAGTACTTC. This gives the protein CASSWGVAVSYEQYF.

This clone was seen a single time. CDR3 bases: TGTGCCAGCAGGAGTCGGACTATATCAGATACGCAGTATTTT. It yields the protein CASRSRTISDTQYF. The chain employs TRBV11-2 and TRBJ2-3; maybe TRBD2 (6 bases). The germline V gene encodes CDR1 SGHAT and CDR2 FQNNGV. The CDR3 length is 14 residues. Trimming left V 6 bases short and J 4 bases short, with 14 bases between.

The chain employs TRBV5-1 and TRBJ1-3; 7 bases map to TRBD1. Germline CDR1 SGHRS, CDR2 YFSETQ. J was trimmed by 2 bases and V by 6 bases; bases with no gene match: 5. CDR3 length: 14 amino acids. CDR3 coding DNA: TGCGCCAGCACCGAAGGGGGCACTGGAAACACCATATATTTT. Translation: CASTEGGTGNTIYF.

V and J are TRBV10-3 and TRBJ2-2; 7 bases agree with TRBD2. Trimming at V came to 11 bases and at J to 5 bases, leaving 8 bases not matched to a gene. Germline CDR1 ENHRY, CDR2 SYGVKD. The CDR3 consists of 13 residues. The CDR3 here is CAVASGGTGELFF. The DNA of the CDR3 is TGTGCCGTCGCTAGCGGAGGGACCGGGGAGCTGTTTTTT.

The V and J genes are TRBV11-3 and TRBJ2-5; tentative D call: TRBD2 (5 bases). The CDR3 is made up of 14 amino acids. With 5 bases removed from V and 7 bases from J, the gap between germline ends came to 17 bases. Germline V gene sequence: CDR1 SGHNT, CDR2 YENEEA. The CDR3 sequence: CASSPGGGLGTQYF. CDR3 in DNA: TGTGCCAGCAGCCCCGGAGGTGGACTCGGGACCCAGTACTTC. The entire variable domain, with the rest obtained from reference TRBV11-3 and TRBJ2-5, is as follows: EAGVVQSPRYKIIEKKQPVAFWCNPISGHNTLYWYLQNLGQGPELLIRYENEEAVDDSQLPKDRFSAERLKGVDSTLKIQPAELGDSAVYLCASSPGGGLGTQYFGPGTRLLVL.

The chain couples TRBV23-1 to TRBJ1-2; perhaps TRBD1 as D (6 bases). TRBV23-1 is an ORF; its function is uncertain. The CDR3 consists of 14 residues. V was pared by 3 bases and J by 4 bases, with 12 bases between. The CDR3 loop reads CASSHPGHRYGYTF. The CDR3 DNA follows: TGCGCCAGCAGTCATCCGGGACACCGCTATGGCTACACCTTC.

V is TRBV7-2 and J is TRBJ2-2, with TRBD2 identical over 8 bases. Per germline, CDR1 SGHTA and CDR2 FQGNSA. With 5 bases clipped from V and 0 bases from J, the junction kept 8 bases outside the gene matches. This CDR3 is 17 amino acids long. The CDR3 reads CASSKTSGGPNTGELFF. The DNA for the CDR3 is TGTGCCAGCAGCAAGACGAGCGGGGGCCCGAACACCGGGGAGCTGTTTTTT.

This clone has a handful of counts. The V call is TRBV7-9, the J call TRBJ1-2, with 9 bases aligning to TRBD1. The CDR3 covers 16 residues. CDR1 and CDR2 (germline): SEHNR, FQNEAQ (reference sequence). After removal of 4 bases from V and 4 bases from J, the junction contained 10 bases not matched to a gene. This chain's CDR3 is CASSSIGQGPFYGYTF. CDR3 bases: TGTGCCAGCAGCTCAATAGGACAGGGGCCCTTCTATGGCTACACCTTC. The whole variable domain, filled in from reference TRBV7-9 and TRBJ1-2, reads DTGVSQNPRHKITKRGQNVTFRCDPISEHNRLYWYRQTLGQGPEFLTYFQNEAQLEKSRLLSDRFSAERPKGSFSTLEIQRTEQGDSAMYLCASSSIGQGPFYGYTFGSGTRLTVV.

This clone has only one observation. This chain joins TRBV5-1 and TRBJ2-5; 10 bases match TRBD2. Germline V gene data show CDR1 as SGHRS and CDR2 as YFSETQ. The V gene end was trimmed by 3 bases and the J gene end by 5 bases; junction bases not matched to a gene: 4. This CDR3 contains 14 residues. The CDR3 sequence: CASSSGTSEETQYF. The DNA for the CDR3 is TGCGCCAGCAGCTCCGGGACTAGCGAGGAGACCCAGTACTTC. Full variable domain (remainder filled in from reference TRBV5-1 and TRBJ2-5): KAGVTQTPRYLIKTRGQQVTLSCSPISGHRSVSWYQQTPGQGLQFLFEYFSETQRNKGNFPGRFSGRQFSNSRSEMNVSTLELGDSALYLCASSSGTSEETQYFGPGTRLLVL.

The V and J genes are TRBV2 and TRBJ2-3; 7 nucleotides match TRBD1. Germline V gives CDR1 SNHLY, CDR2 FYNNEI. V shed 4 bases, J shed 1 base, and the junction held 8 bases outside the gene matches. The CDR3 loop spans 16 amino acids. The CDR3 reads CASSGHRGKGTDTQYF. CDR3 sequence (DNA): TGTGCCAGCAGTGGACACAGGGGAAAGGGCACAGATACGCAGTATTTT.